What follows are 3 T cell receptor beta chains derived from one specimen sequenced in a study of long-term antiretroviral therapy in people with HIV (dated 2022 in TCRdb). The immunoSEQ hsTCRB v3.0 assay was used at survey level resolution to sequence the TRB variable region. TCRdb carries this immuneACCESS record with in-frame sequences only. Its versions omit some clonotypes, under half of them owing to an unresolved V gene in the studies checked, with the rest unexplained. The sample contains 48,000 or so clones, about 86% of them found a single time. 2.5% to 3.5% of the sample rests with the top ten. Sequenced material: unsorted PBMCs, taken 0.8 years after starting antiretroviral therapy. Receptors originate from a woman between 18 and 29 years old with HIV.

This chain connects TRBV7-2 to TRBJ2-5, with 12 bases fitting TRBD2. V gave up 5 bases and J gave up 5 bases; unmatched junction bases: 9. The CDR3 is 16 residues long. Germline V gene lookup returns CDR1 SGHTA and CDR2 FQGNSA. In DNA, the CDR3 is TGTGCCAGCAGCCTGAGACTAGCGGGAGTGGGGGAGACCCAGTACTTC. It yields the protein CASSLRLAGVGETQYF.

The J gene is TRBJ1-1, the V gene TRBV19; no definite D call. The length of the CDR3 is 11 residues. Trimming shortened V by 5 bases and J by 11 bases, and 12 bases separated the two germline ends. Germline assignment: CDR1 LNHDA and CDR2 SQIVND (reference sequence). The DNA for the CDR3 is TGTGCCAGTAGTTGGGGAGACGAGGCTTTCTTT. Encoded protein: CASSWGDEAFF. Full variable domain (missing parts from reference TRBV19 and TRBJ1-1): DGGITQSPKYLFRKEGQNVTLSCEQNLNHDAMYWYRQDPGQGLRLIYYSQIVNDFQKGDIAEGYSVSREKKESFPLTVTSAQKNPTAFYLCASSWGDEAFFGQGTRLTVV.

The V and J genes are TRBV28 and TRBJ2-1; TRBD2 agrees at 8 bases. The length of the CDR3 is 15 residues. Germline lookup yields CDR1 MDHEN and CDR2 SYDVKM. The junction had 2 bases not matched to a gene; V was cut back by 1 base and J by 3 bases. The CDR3 nucleotides read TGTGCCAGCAGTTTATCGAGCGGGGGCTACAATGAGCAGTTCTTC. It translates to CASSLSSGGYNEQFF.